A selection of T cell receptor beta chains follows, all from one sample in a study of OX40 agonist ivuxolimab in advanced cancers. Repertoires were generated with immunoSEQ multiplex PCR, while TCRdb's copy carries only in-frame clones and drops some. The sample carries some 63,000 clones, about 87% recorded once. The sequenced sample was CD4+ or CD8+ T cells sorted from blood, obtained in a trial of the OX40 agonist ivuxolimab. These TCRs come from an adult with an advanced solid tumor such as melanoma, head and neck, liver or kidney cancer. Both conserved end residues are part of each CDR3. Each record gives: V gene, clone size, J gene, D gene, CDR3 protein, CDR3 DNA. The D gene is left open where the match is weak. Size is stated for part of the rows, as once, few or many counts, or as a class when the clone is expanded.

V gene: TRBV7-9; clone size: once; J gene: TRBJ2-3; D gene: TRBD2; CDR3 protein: CASSKVSRELRADTQYF; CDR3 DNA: TGTGCCAGCAGCAAAGTCTCGCGGGAGCTTCGGGCAGATACGCAGTATTTT
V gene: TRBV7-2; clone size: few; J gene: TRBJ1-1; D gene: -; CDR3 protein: CASSSIPGTGTTEAFF; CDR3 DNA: TGTGCCAGCAGCTCAATTCCCGGGACGGGGACCACTGAAGCTTTCTTT
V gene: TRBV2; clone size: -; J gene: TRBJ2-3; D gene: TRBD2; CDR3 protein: CASSELGLAGASTDTQYF; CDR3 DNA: TGTGCCAGCAGTGAACTAGGCCTAGCGGGAGCGAGCACAGATACGCAGTATTTT
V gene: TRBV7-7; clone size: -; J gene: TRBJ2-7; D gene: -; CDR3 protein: CASSPGLSYEQYF; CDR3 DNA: TGTGCCAGCAGCCCCGGTTTGTCCTACGAGCAGTACTTC
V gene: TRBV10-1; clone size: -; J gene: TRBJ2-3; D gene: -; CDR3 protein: CASSEGDTQYF; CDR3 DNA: TGCGCCAGCAGTGAGGGAGATACGCAGTATTTT
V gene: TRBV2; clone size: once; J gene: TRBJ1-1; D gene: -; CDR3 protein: CASSPLTTEGTEAFF; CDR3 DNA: TGTGCCAGCAGTCCCTTGACCACCGAGGGCACTGAAGCTTTCTTT
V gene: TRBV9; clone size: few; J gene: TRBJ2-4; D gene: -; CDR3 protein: CASSPSGDFAKNIQYF; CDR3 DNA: TGTGCCAGCAGCCCTTCCGGGGACTTTGCCAAAAACATTCAGTACTTC
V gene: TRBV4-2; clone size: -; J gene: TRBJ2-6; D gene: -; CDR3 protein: CASSQDRISGANVLTF; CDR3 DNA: TGTGCCAGCAGCCAAGATCGGATCTCTGGGGCCAACGTCCTGACTTTC
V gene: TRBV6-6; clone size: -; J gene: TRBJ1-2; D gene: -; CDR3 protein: CASSKPRTGYYGYTF; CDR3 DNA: TGTGCCAGCAGTAAACCCCGGACGGGGTACTATGGCTACACCTTC
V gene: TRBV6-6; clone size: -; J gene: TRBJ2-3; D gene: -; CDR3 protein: CASSYSSGDTQYF; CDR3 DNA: TGTGCCAGCAGTTACTCTTCTGGGGATACGCAGTATTTT
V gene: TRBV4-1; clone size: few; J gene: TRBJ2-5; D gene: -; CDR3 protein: CASSQGNSRTPETQYF; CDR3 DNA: TGCGCCAGCAGCCAAGGGAACAGCCGGACCCCAGAGACCCAGTACTTC
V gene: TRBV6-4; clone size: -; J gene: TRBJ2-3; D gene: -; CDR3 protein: CASRGGRRETDTQYF; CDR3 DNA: TGTGCCAGCAGAGGGGGACGGAGGGAGACAGATACGCAGTATTTT
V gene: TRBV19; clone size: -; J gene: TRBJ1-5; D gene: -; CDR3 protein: CASSTALSNQPQHF; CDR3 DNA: TGTGCCAGTAGTACCGCCCTTAGCAATCAGCCCCAGCATTTT
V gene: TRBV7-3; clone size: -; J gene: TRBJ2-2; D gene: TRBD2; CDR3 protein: CASSRSGRGTGELFF; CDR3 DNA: TGTGCCAGCAGCCGTAGCGGGAGAGGGACCGGGGAGCTGTTTTTT
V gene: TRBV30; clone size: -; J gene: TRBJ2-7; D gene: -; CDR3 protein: CAWSKFLGVEQYF; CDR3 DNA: TGTGCCTGGAGTAAATTTTTGGGGGTTGAGCAGTACTTC
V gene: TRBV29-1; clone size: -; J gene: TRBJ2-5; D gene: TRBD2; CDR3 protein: CSTSPSGFGETQYF; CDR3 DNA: TGCAGCACGTCACCTAGCGGGTTCGGGGAGACCCAGTACTTC
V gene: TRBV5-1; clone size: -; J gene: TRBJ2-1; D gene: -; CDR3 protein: CASSSVVGSYNEQFF; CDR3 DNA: TGCGCCAGCAGCTCGGTCGTCGGCTCCTACAATGAGCAGTTCTTC
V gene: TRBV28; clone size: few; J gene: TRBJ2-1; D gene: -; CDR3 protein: CASTKLNEQFF; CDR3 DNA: TGTGCCAGCACGAAGTTGAATGAGCAGTTCTTC
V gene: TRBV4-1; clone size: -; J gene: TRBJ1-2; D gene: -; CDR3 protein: CASSQANEIYGYTF; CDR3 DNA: TGCGCCAGCAGCCAAGCTAACGAGATCTATGGCTACACCTTC
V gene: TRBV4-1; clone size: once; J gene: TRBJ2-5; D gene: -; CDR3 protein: CASSQHREDLKTQYF; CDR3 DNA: TGCGCCAGCAGCCAACACCGCGAGGATCTGAAGACCCAGTACTTC
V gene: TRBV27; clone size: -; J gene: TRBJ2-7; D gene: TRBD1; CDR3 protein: CASKWDRASYEQYF; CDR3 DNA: TGTGCCAGCAAGTGGGACAGGGCCTCATACGAGCAGTACTTC
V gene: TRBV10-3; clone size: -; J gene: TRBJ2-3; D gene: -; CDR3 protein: CATNGGARTDTQYF; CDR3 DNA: TGTGCCACCAATGGCGGGGCTCGCACAGATACGCAGTATTTT
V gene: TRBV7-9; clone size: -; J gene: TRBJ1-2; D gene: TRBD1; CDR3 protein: CASSLGQGAANYGYTF; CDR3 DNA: TGTGCCAGCAGCTTAGGACAGGGGGCGGCTAACTATGGCTACACCTTC
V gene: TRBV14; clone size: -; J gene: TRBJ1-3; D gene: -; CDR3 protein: CASSPYTGNTIYF; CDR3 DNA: TGTGCCAGCAGCCCCTACACTGGAAACACCATATATTTT
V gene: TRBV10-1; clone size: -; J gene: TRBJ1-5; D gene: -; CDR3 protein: CASSKYRNQPQHF; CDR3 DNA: TGCGCCAGCAGTAAATACAGAAATCAGCCCCAGCATTTT
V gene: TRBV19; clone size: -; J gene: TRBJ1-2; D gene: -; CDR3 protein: CASSANPRDQRAGYTF; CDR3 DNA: TGTGCCAGTAGTGCGAACCCCCGGGACCAAAGGGCTGGCTACACCTTC
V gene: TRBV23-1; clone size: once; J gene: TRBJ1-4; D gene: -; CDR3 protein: CASSRRKNEKLFF; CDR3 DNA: TGCGCCAGCAGTCGTAGGAAAAATGAAAAACTGTTTTTT
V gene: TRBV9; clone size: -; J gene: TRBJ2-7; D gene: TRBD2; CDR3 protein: CASSVRGGYEQYF; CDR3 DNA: TGTGCCAGCAGCGTTCGCGGGGGCTACGAGCAGTACTTC
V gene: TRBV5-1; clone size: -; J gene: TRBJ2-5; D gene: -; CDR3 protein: CASSLKGVGETQYF; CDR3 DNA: TGCGCCAGCAGCTTGAAGGGGGTAGGGGAGACCCAGTACTTC
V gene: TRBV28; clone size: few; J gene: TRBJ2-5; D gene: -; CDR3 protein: CASSHQETQYF; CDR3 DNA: TGTGCCAGCAGCCATCAAGAGACCCAGTACTTC
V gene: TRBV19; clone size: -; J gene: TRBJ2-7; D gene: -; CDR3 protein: CASSNRYYEQYF; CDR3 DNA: TGTGCCAGTAGTAACAGATACTACGAGCAGTACTTC
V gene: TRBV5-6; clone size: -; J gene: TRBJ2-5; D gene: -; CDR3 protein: CASSLDRGGKTQYF; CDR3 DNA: TGTGCCAGCAGCTTGGATAGGGGTGGGAAGACCCAGTACTTC